This is a list of T cell receptor beta chains from one sample in a study of response to subunit inactivated influenza vaccine. TCRdb redid the calling of the RT-PCR reads with MiXCR, one entry per CDR3 protein. The top ten hold about 7.6% of the sample, which has about 700,000 distinct CDR3 sequences, 11% to 15% seen once. The sequencing used PBMCs from blood, collected 14 to 15 days before vaccination. The receptors derive from a man aged 45-65 years who received an inactivated influenza vaccine. Each CDR3 is given with its conserved first and last residue. Fields, in order: clone size, V gene, J gene, D gene, CDR3 DNA, CDR3 protein. The D gene is left open where the match is weak. Expanded clones get a size class; other rows say once, few or many, or leave the size out.

>-|TRBV7-9|TRBJ1-2|TRBD1
TGTGCCAGCAGCTTGACAGGGCGGGATGGCTACACCTTC
CASSLTGRDGYTF
>-|TRBV6-2/TRBV6-3|TRBJ1-5|-
TGTGCCAGCAGTATCCTCTTTGATGGCAATCAGCCCCAGCATTTT
CASSILFDGNQPQHF
>few|TRBV3-1|TRBJ2-2|TRBD2
TGTGCCAGCAGCGGGGCCCCTAGCGGGGAATCCGGGGAGCTGTTTTTT
CASSGAPSGESGELFF
>few|TRBV7-8|TRBJ1-6|-
TGTGCCAGCAGCTCAAGGGAAAATTCACCCCTCCACTTT
CASSSRENSPLHF
>few|TRBV3-1|TRBJ2-1|-
TGTGCCAGCAGCCAGTCCGTACAGGGCAATGAGCAGTTCTTC
CASSQSVQGNEQFF
>-|TRBV7-9|TRBJ2-1|TRBD1
TGTGCCAGCAGCCGTCTGCCGGGACAGAACTCCTACAATGAGCAGTTCTTC
CASSRLPGQNSYNEQFF
>-|TRBV7-9|TRBJ2-7|-
TGTGCCAGCAGCTTCCTGCCCTACGAGCAGTACTTC
CASSFLPYEQYF
>-|TRBV28|TRBJ2-1|TRBD1
TGTGCCAGCAGTGTGACAGGGTCGTTTCCCCGCAATGAGCAGTTCTTC
CASSVTGSFPRNEQFF
>many|TRBV3-1|TRBJ1-5|TRBD1
TGTGCCAGCAGCCAAGCAGGGGGCTCTCAGCCCCAGCATTTT
CASSQAGGSQPQHF
>-|TRBV29-1|TRBJ1-5|TRBD1
TGCAGCGTTCGAGGGGGCTACAATCAGCCCCAGCATTTT
CSVRGGYNQPQHF
>few|TRBV5-5|TRBJ2-2|TRBD1
TGTGCCAGCAGTTTGAGAGGGGGCGACACCGGGGAGCTGTTTTTT
CASSLRGGDTGELFF
>few|TRBV14|TRBJ1-6|-
TGTGCCTCCGCGGGTCACAACGATTCACCCCTCCACTTT
CASAGHNDSPLHF
>-|TRBV27|TRBJ2-3|TRBD2
TGTGCCAGCAGTTTAAAGGGACTAGCGGGGGGGTGGTCGATAGATACGCAGTATTTT
CASSLKGLAGGWSIDTQYF
>few|TRBV5-1|TRBJ2-1|TRBD1
TGCGCCAGCAGCCACCGGGACAGGGGTCATGAGCAGTTCTTC
CASSHRDRGHEQFF
>few|TRBV14|TRBJ2-1|-
TGTGCCAGCAGCCAAGGAACGCGGGATCGTGAGCAGTTCTTC
CASSQGTRDREQFF
>few|TRBV12-3/TRBV12-4|TRBJ2-3|TRBD2
TGTGCCAGCAGTGCCCCGGGTAGCGGGGTTGGGACAGATACGCAGTATTTT
CASSAPGSGVGTDTQYF
>-|TRBV28|TRBJ1-1|-
TGTGCCAGCACCCTGGGGACATGGAACACTGAAGCTTTCTTT
CASTLGTWNTEAFF
>few|TRBV5-1|TRBJ2-3|-
TGCGCCAGCAGCCTCCGGACAGACCGGCTCACAGATACGCAGTATTTT
CASSLRTDRLTDTQYF
>few|TRBV4-1|TRBJ1-5|-
TGCGCCAGCAGCCAAAAACCAGGGGTGGACAATCAGCCCCAGCATTTT
CASSQKPGVDNQPQHF
>few|TRBV6-5|TRBJ2-7|-
TGTGCCAGCAGTTACTCCCACGATAGCTCCTACGAGCAGTACTTC
CASSYSHDSSYEQYF
>-|TRBV11-3|TRBJ2-1|-
TGTGCCAGCAGCTCGACAGTGGCCGCTAATGAGCAGTTCTTC
CASSSTVAANEQFF
>-|TRBV29-1|TRBJ2-7|TRBD1
TGCAGCGCCAATGGACAGGGAGAACTCGAGCAGTACTTC
CSANGQGELEQYF
>few|TRBV7-2|TRBJ2-4|-
TGTGCCAGCAGCTTAGCTGGTCAAGCCAAAAACATTCAGTACTTC
CASSLAGQAKNIQYF
>many|TRBV7-2|TRBJ2-1|-
TGTGCCAGCAGCTTAGTATGGAGTCCTGACAATGAGCAGTTCTTC
CASSLVWSPDNEQFF
>few|TRBV28|TRBJ2-5|TRBD2
TGTGCCAGCAGTCTACTAGCGGACGACGACCACCAAGAGACCCAGTACTTC
CASSLLADDDHQETQYF
>-|TRBV6-2/TRBV6-3|TRBJ1-2|-
TGTGCCAGCAGTTACTCGGCAGGATTTGGCTACACCTTC
CASSYSAGFGYTF
>few|TRBV5-1|TRBJ2-2|TRBD1
TGCGCCAGCAGCTCCGGACAGGCGATGAACACCGGGGAGCTGTTTTTT
CASSSGQAMNTGELFF
>-|TRBV10-3|TRBJ1-1|TRBD1
TGTGCCATCAGTGGATCAGGGGGTGCTACTGAAGCTTTCTTT
CAISGSGGATEAFF
>few|TRBV9|TRBJ2-7|-
TGTGCCAGCAGCCAAGGGACCGATGGGGGCGAGCAGTACTTC
CASSQGTDGGEQYF
>many|TRBV6-2/TRBV6-3|TRBJ2-7|TRBD2
TGTGCCAGCAGTTACGACGGGGGGACCATCTACGAGCAGTACTTC
CASSYDGGTIYEQYF
>few|TRBV29-1|TRBJ2-1|TRBD1
TGCAGCGTGACACTGACAGGGTCCCCCTCCTACAATGAGCAGTTCTTC
CSVTLTGSPSYNEQFF
>-|TRBV5-5|TRBJ1-1|-
TGTGCCAGCAGAGGGGCTTTAAACCATATGAACACTGAAGCTTTCTTT
CASRGALNHMNTEAFF
>many|TRBV12-3/TRBV12-4|TRBJ2-2|TRBD1
TGTGCCAGCAGATCGGGGACAGGGGTTGCCGGGGAGCTGTTTTTT
CASRSGTGVAGELFF
>many|TRBV30|TRBJ1-2|TRBD1
TGTGCCTGGAGACCACAGGGGCGCTATGGCTACACCTTC
CAWRPQGRYGYTF
>-|TRBV20-1|TRBJ1-5|-
TGCAGTGCCTCGGACGGGAGCAATCAGCCCCAGCATTTT
CSASDGSNQPQHF
>few|TRBV5-1|TRBJ2-1|TRBD2
TGCGCCAGCAGCCCCGGACTAGCGGGAGCCGGAGGCTCCTACAATGAGCAGTTCTTC
CASSPGLAGAGGSYNEQFF
>few|TRBV5-1|TRBJ1-3|-
TGCGCCAGCAGAGGCACAGGAATCTCTGGAAACACCATATATTTT
CASRGTGISGNTIYF
>many|TRBV5-8|TRBJ2-7|-
TGTGCCAGCAGCTTCCCGACTGGGGAGCAGTACTTC
CASSFPTGEQYF
>-|TRBV19|TRBJ2-1|-
TGTGCCGCAGGGGCCATGGGGGGGCCTTACAATGAGCAGTTCTTC
CAAGAMGGPYNEQFF
>-|TRBV28|TRBJ1-2|-
TGTGCCAGCAGGTCACCCGACGGCTATGGCTACACCTTC
CASRSPDGYGYTF
>few|TRBV11-2|TRBJ1-5|-
TGTGCCAGCAGCTTAGGGGGGGTGGGCAATCAGCCCCAGCATTTT
CASSLGGVGNQPQHF
>many|TRBV5-1|TRBJ1-3|-
TGCGCCAGCAGCCCCCGATCGGGACCTGGAAACACCATATATTTT
CASSPRSGPGNTIYF
>few|TRBV20-1|TRBJ1-5|-
TGCAGTGCTCAGAGGGGAGGGGACGGCAATCAGCCCCAGCATTTT
CSAQRGGDGNQPQHF
>few|TRBV5-1|TRBJ2-7|-
TGCGCCAGCAGCTTTGGTCCGTCCTCCTACGAGCAGTACTTC
CASSFGPSSYEQYF
>-|TRBV7-3|TRBJ2-1|-
TGTGCCAGCAGCTTATTCGGCGGCCCGGACAATGAGCAGTTCTTC
CASSLFGGPDNEQFF